The next 23 T cell receptor beta chains were all read from a single sample in a study of T cell repertoires in cytomegalovirus infection. Their antigen targets remain unknown. MiXCR, run by TCRdb on the reads, gives a single entry per CDR3 protein. The sample lists about 83,000 distinct CDR3 sequences; 29% were seen once. The sample consisted of CD8+ T cells from cultured PBMCs, taken from culture after CMV antigen stimulation. The receptors shown here come from a human donor in good health (CMV status not recorded). Some clones in this sample may be carry-over from other donors' samples.

The gene calls are TRBV4-2 and TRBJ1-3; unclear D gene. This CDR3 contains 15 residues. Germline V gene lookup returns CDR1 LGHNA and CDR2 YNFKEQ. Trimming removed 1 base at V and 0 bases at J, with 7 bases between. The CDR3 bases are TGTGCCAGCAGCCAAGGGGCAGGCTCTGGAAACACCATATATTTT. Translating gives CASSQGAGSGNTIYF.

This clonotype was observed a handful of times. The V call is TRBV9, the J call TRBJ2-5, with 10 positions matching TRBD2. Germline V lookup: CDR1 SGDLS, CDR2 YYNGEE. V trimming: 4 bases; J trimming: 4 bases; junction bases outside the gene matches: 10. This CDR3 region has 16 residues. In nucleotides, the CDR3 is TGTGCCAGCAGCTCAAACCCGGGACTAGCGTTAGAGACCCAGTACTTC. It codes for CASSSNPGLALETQYF.

This clonotype was detected ten times or more. In DNA form, the CDR3 reads TGTGCCAGCAGCGAGGGGCTCCTCTATAATTCACCCCTCCACTTT. Translation gives CASSEGLLYNSPLHF. The chain employs TRBV7-2 and TRBJ1-6, with D maybe TRBD1 (5 bases). The germline CDR1 and CDR2 sequences are SGHTA and FQGNSA. The CDR3 runs 15 residues. V shed 5 bases and J shed 3 bases, with 11 bases lying between them.

The rearrangement uses TRBV29-1 and TRBJ1-2; D is uncertain. The CDR3 covers 13 residues. The germline V gene encodes CDR1 SQVTM and CDR2 ANQGSEA. Trimming left V 1 base short and J 8 bases short, with 14 bases between. The CDR3 protein is CSVEGDGGGGYTF. The CDR3 DNA is TGCAGCGTTGAAGGGGATGGTGGTGGAGGCTACACCTTC.

The chain is built from TRBV6-4 and TRBJ1-2; TRBD1 agrees at 8 bases. Unmatched junction bases numbered 6, after V lost 5 bases and J lost 4 bases. Germline CDR1 and CDR2: MRHNA and SNTAGT. This CDR3 is built from 14 residues. CDR3 region: CASSSSGGSYGYTF. The CDR3 DNA reads as TGTGCCAGCAGTTCATCAGGGGGCTCCTATGGCTACACCTTC.

The chain is built from TRBV6-2 or TRBV6-3 and TRBJ2-1, with 14 positions matching TRBD2. The CDR3 extends over 16 amino acids. In germline, CDR1 is MNHEY, CDR2 SVGEGT. J gave up 6 bases and V 4 bases, and 5 bases lay outside the gene matches. The CDR3 reads CASSSRTSGGPNEQFF. The CDR3 nucleotides read TGTGCCAGCAGTTCCCGGACTAGCGGGGGGCCCAATGAGCAGTTCTTC.

The chain combines TRBV7-9 with TRBJ2-7, with D possibly matching TRBD1 (7 bases). The CDR3 consists of 15 residues. Deletions cut 1 base from V and 4 bases from J, with 14 bases between. The germline gives CDR1 SEHNR, CDR2 FQNEAQ (reference sequence). CDR3 protein: CASSLGQGAGYEQYF. Here the CDR3 DNA reads TGTGCCAGCAGCTTAGGACAGGGCGCGGGATACGAGCAGTACTTC.

This clonotype turned up a few times. This chain uses TRBV20-1 with TRBJ2-5; D possibly uses TRBD1 or TRBD2 (5 bases each). Per germline, CDR1 DFQATT and CDR2 SNEGSKA (reference sequence). CDR3 length: 13 amino acids. CDR3 region: CSESGQNGETQYF. In DNA form, the CDR3 reads TGCAGCGAAAGCGGACAAAACGGAGAGACCCAGTACTTC.

The table lists this clonotype with a few counts. The chain couples TRBV6-5 to TRBJ2-3; possibly TRBD2 for D (6 bases). Germline-derived CDR1 and CDR2 are MNHEY and SVGAGI. V gave up 2 bases and J gave up 4 bases, with 13 bases separating them. The CDR3 extends over 15 amino acids. CDR3 loop: CASSYGGVKADTQYF. The CDR3 DNA follows: TGTGCCAGCAGTTACGGAGGGGTAAAGGCAGATACGCAGTATTTT.

This clonotype showed up many times. The gene calls are TRBV7-2 and TRBJ1-1; D is perhaps TRBD1 (5 bases). This CDR3 contains 12 residues. Between the trimmed V and J ends, which lost 3 bases and 11 bases, there was a span of 13 bases. The germline V gene encodes CDR1 SGHTA and CDR2 FQGNSA. CDR3 residues: CASSFGTKPAFF. CDR3 DNA: TGTGCCAGCAGCTTCGGGACTAAGCCGGCTTTCTTT.

The chain links TRBV12-3 or TRBV12-4 to TRBJ1-5, with TRBD1 matching over 10 bases. The V segment lost 5 bases and the J segment 3 bases; nucleotides outside the gene matches: 10. The CDR3 extends over 17 amino acids. The CDR3 sequence is CASSGDRGGDFNQPQHF. CDR3 in DNA: TGTGCCAGCAGTGGGGACAGGGGAGGGGATTTCAATCAGCCCCAGCATTTT.

The chain employs TRBV4-1 and TRBJ2-3; the D is unclear. Looked up from germline, CDR1 is MGHRA and CDR2 is YSYEKL. V was shortened by 1 base and J by 2 bases, with 10 bases between the two germline ends. CDR3 size: 15 residues. The CDR3 is CASSQAGQSTDTQYF. DNA of the CDR3: TGCGCCAGCAGCCAAGCGGGCCAGTCCACAGATACGCAGTATTTT.

The V and J genes are TRBV24-1 and TRBJ2-1, with 7 nucleotides matching TRBD1. V lost 4 bases and J lost 0; bases outside the gene matches: 5. The CDR3 runs 16 residues. Germline V gene lookup returns CDR1 KGHDR and CDR2 SFDVKD. CDR3 coding DNA: TGTGCCACCAGTGAGACAGGGTCTGGCTCCTACAATGAGCAGTTCTTC. This codes for CATSETGSGSYNEQFF.

The chain links TRBV2 to TRBJ1-2; D perhaps matches TRBD1 (5 bases). Trimming took 3 bases from V and 4 from J, leaving 12 bases between them. This CDR3 is 14 amino acids long. Germline CDR1 and CDR2: SNHLY and FYNNEI. CDR3: CASSDQGMAYGYTF. The CDR3 nucleotides read TGTGCCAGCAGTGATCAGGGCATGGCCTATGGCTACACCTTC.

The chain combines TRBV29-1 with TRBJ1-4, with D unresolved. CDR1 is SQVTM and CDR2 is ANQGSEA in the germline V gene. Trimming left V 4 bases short and J 1 base short, with 10 bases between. The CDR3 extends over 14 amino acids. The CDR3 DNA reads TGCAGCGTTGGAATGGGTGGAACTAATGAAAAACTGTTTTTT. Translation: CSVGMGGTNEKLFF.

The rearrangement uses TRBV19 and TRBJ1-2; D possibly corresponds to TRBD1 (6 bases). Germline lookup yields CDR1 LNHDA and CDR2 SQIVND (reference sequence). V shed 5 bases and J shed 12 bases, with 19 bases lying between them. CDR3 length: 13 residues. CDR3: CASSPGELLLNTF. CDR3 nucleotides: TGTGCCAGTAGTCCAGGGGAATTACTCCTAAACACCTTC.

This rearrangement joins TRBV2 to TRBJ1-1; D gene uncertain. V gave up 1 base and J gave up 1 base, with 7 bases separating them. Per germline, CDR1 SNHLY and CDR2 FYNNEI. The CDR3 is 14 residues long. CDR3 nucleotides: TGTGCCAGCAGTGAAGGGGTTGGGAACACTGAAGCTTTCTTT. This translates into CASSEGVGNTEAFF.

The chain has TRBV27 and TRBJ2-5; 7 bases match TRBD1. This CDR3 is built from 16 residues. The germline gives CDR1 MNHEY, CDR2 SMNVEV (reference sequence). The junction had 10 bases not matched to a gene; V was cut back by 6 bases and J by 0 bases. CDR3 sequence: CASSRIPGTDQETQYF. The DNA of the CDR3 is TGTGCCAGCAGCAGGATACCCGGGACAGACCAAGAGACCCAGTACTTC.

The chain's CDR3 is CASSPADTQYF. CDR3 bases: TGTGCCAGCAGCCCAGCAGATACGCAGTATTTT. This chain links TRBV12-3 or TRBV12-4 with TRBJ2-3; no definite D call. Trimming took off 6 bases at V and 4 bases at J, with 5 bases between the two ends. This CDR3 contains 11 residues.

The CDR3 loop is CASSIPPGGPTDTQYF. CDR3 nucleotide sequence: TGTGCCAGTAGTATCCCCCCGGGGGGGCCCACAGATACGCAGTATTTT. The chain recombines TRBV19 with TRBJ2-3; 8 bases map to TRBD2. There are 16 residues in the CDR3. Germline-derived CDR1 and CDR2 are LNHDA and SQIVND (reference sequence). With 3 bases clipped from V and 2 bases from J, the junction kept 7 bases outside the gene matches.

V gene TRBV6-2 or TRBV6-3 combines with J gene TRBJ2-1; TRBD1 matches at 7 bases. In germline, CDR1 is MNHEY, CDR2 SVGEGT. The CDR3 has 13 residues. The junction had 6 bases not matched to a gene; V was cut back by 6 bases and J by 7 bases. The CDR3 DNA sequence: TGTGCCAGCAGGCTGACAGGGACGAATGAGCAGTTCTTC. Translating gives CASRLTGTNEQFF.

This chain uses TRBV5-8 with TRBJ2-7; D gene unclear. Germline V gene sequence: CDR1 SGHTS, CDR2 YDEGEE. The CDR3 spans 16 residues. V lost 3 bases, J lost 0 bases, and 16 bases lay in between. The CDR3 is CASSSSAHFHSYEQYF. The CDR3 DNA reads TGTGCCAGCAGCTCCTCGGCACACTTTCACTCCTACGAGCAGTACTTC. The full variable domain, its missing parts supplied by reference TRBV5-8 and TRBJ2-7, is EAGVTQSPTHLIKTRGQQATLRCSPISGHTSVYWYQQALGLGLQFLLWYDEGEERNRGNFPPRFSGRQFPNYSSELNVNALELEDSALYLCASSSSAHFHSYEQYFGPGTRLTVT.

CDR3 amino acids: CSARSPRDRSYEQYF. For the CDR3, the DNA is TGCAGTGCTAGAAGCCCCCGGGACAGGAGCTACGAGCAGTACTTC. This sequence joins TRBV20-1 and TRBJ2-7, with 8 bases matching TRBD1. Germline assignment: CDR1 DFQATT and CDR2 SNEGSKA (reference sequence). The junction had 9 bases not matched to a gene; V was cut back by 2 bases and J by 3 bases. This CDR3 spans 15 amino acids.